This T cell receptor (beta chain) was sequenced in a study of breast tumors, draining lymph nodes, adjacent tissues. Study-wide findings and caveats: Tumor T cell lymph node origin was a supported hypothesis, not proven. Most tumor T cells seemingly derive from lymph node, then expand in tumor. Luminal-like breast cancer showed significantly higher tumor–nontumor repertoire similarity than basal-like. Tumor TCR diversity was below lymph nodes but above nontumor tissue.

The germline V gene encodes CDR1 SEHNR and CDR2 FQNEAQ (reference sequence). The CDR3 extends over 20 amino acids. In the case of this clonotype: Its antigen remains unidentified. This may be a read error: a much more frequent sequence differs by one nucleotide.

Breast cancer patients provided tissue from their axillary draining lymph nodes. TCRdb re-called the multiplex PCR reads with MiXCR, one entry per CDR3 protein. The sample shows under 250,000 distinct CDR3 sequences, roughly 30% of them seen only once. The source is a female donor with breast cancer. Some clones in this sample may be carry-over from other donors' samples. This chain links TRBV7-9 with TRBJ2-1; 13 nucleotides match TRBD2. Sequenced: axillary lymph node tissue. The CDR3 is CASSSWGLAGSSEAYNGQFF. CDR3 coding DNA: TGTGCCAGCAGCTCATGGGGACTAGCGGGATCCTCGGAAGCGTACAATGGGCAGTTCTTC.